This T cell receptor (beta chain) was identified in a study of cytomegalovirus exposure and HLA in healthy donors (dated 2017 in TCRdb). About the study as a whole: An earlier analysis of roughly 630 of the donors reported 250 to 350 Gb of sequence data and around 120 million unique TCR beta sequences from about 200 million T cells. The aim of the study was to test whether cataloging public T cell receptors could identify signatures of past pathogen exposure. An early release that covered some 630 HLA-typed donors contained about 300 gigabases of sequencing data and 70 million to 100 million unique TCR sequences. HLA typing covered class I and class II loci at four-digit resolution. Donor age, sex, ethnicity and CMV serostatus were collected together with the repertoire data. Genome-wide SNP genotypes for about 65% of the roughly 670 donors were used in a later genetic analysis, which treated that subset as a discovery cohort. Across approximately 400 genotyped donors of the cohort, an average of approximately 240,000 unique TCR beta nucleotide sequences per donor were sequenced, and roughly 18% of those sequences were non-productive. An earlier analysis of nearly 600 of the donors applied high-throughput TCR beta sequencing to assess whether each TCR beta V gene segment acted as functional or pseudogenic. The study used immunosequencing to profile the T cell repertoires of about 670 subjects and linked those repertoires to cytomegalovirus serostatus. To study patterns of TCR occurrence, a later analysis re-analyzed previously published TCR beta repertoires from several hundred donors and added high-resolution HLA genotyping. Besides the first cohort of more than 650 subjects, a separate validation cohort made up of 120 or so different subjects was used. Rather than drawing on any new phenotypic data, the later analysis identified candidate immune exposures from TCR beta sequences and the way those sequences occurred across donors. All discovery cohort repertoires had been generated on a single sequencing platform. Because of strong linkage in the cohort, roughly five DR-DQ haplotypes were treated as single units for association and clustering. Of the roughly 400 genotyped donors, about 80% fell in the genetic ancestry cluster associated with self-reported Caucasian donors. To predict cytomegalovirus infection status, the study brought together high-throughput TCR immunosequencing, statistical association of individual TCRs with disease status, and machine learning. The number of donors typed differed by locus, with roughly 620-630 for A, B, C, DRB1 and DQB1, approximately 500 for DQA1, 600 to 610 for DPA1, and some 450 for DPB1. The paper as a whole reports these results and caveats: At a false discovery rate of 0.05, a later analysis linked 16,000 or so TCR beta sequences to specific HLA alleles. The earlier analysis of about 600 of the donors excluded approximately 17 rarely observed V segments, including chromosome 9 orphons, because counts were too low. Only TCR beta chains were sequenced in this cohort, and the absence of alpha or paired-chain data limited detectable features. A cluster of highly shared sequence variants was judged likely to be a technical artifact of the sequencing pipeline. Some IMGT-functional V segments, including TRBV6-2 and TRBV6-3, could not be distinguished by the 87-base-pair reads and were therefore excluded. V-gene and J-gene trimming of TCR beta chains was associated with a missense DCLRE1C variant in a later genetic analysis, and the association was replicated in an independent cohort. Because HLA typing was unavailable for some donors at each locus, only the typed subset was used in association tests. Sequencing depth was assumed to be roughly uniform across donors in the presence/absence analyses, though that assumption may not hold. In the study, approximately 160 TCR beta chains were listed as associated with cytomegalovirus. CMV serostatus was the only immune exposure information available for the cohort. Most CMV-associated TCR beta chains appeared to be HLA-restricted in a later analysis, and the HLA associations seemed to be driven largely by CMV exposure. A further reported finding was that TCR beta sequences accurately predicted the HLA-A and HLA-B alleles for most subjects in the first cohort. Linkage disequilibrium might explain the correlated functional status among segregating V segments, but an unknown experimental factor could not be ruled out. When HLA alleles, especially DR and DQ, strongly co-occurred, attributing TCR associations to individual alleles was difficult. A later genetic analysis reported fewer N-insertions in productive TCRs among donors in an Asian-associated ancestry cluster than the approximately 700-donor mean. In an earlier analysis of 450 to 750 of the donors, most TCR beta V segments appeared in productive rearrangements about 87% or about 30% of the time, broadly matching IMGT annotations. Three of the identified cytomegalovirus-associated TCR beta chains were confirmed in vitro to be specific for cytomegalovirus antigens. According to a later analysis, parvovirus B19, influenza, CMV and Epstein-Barr virus appeared linked to several top co-occurrence clusters. Most TCR sequences were observed very rarely across donors, whereas some public TCRs were present in many individuals. The authors suggested that the approach could potentially be generalized to other disease states and immunological phenotypes. A later analysis found that TCR association rates varied across HLA loci, with DRB1 alleles showing the most associated TCRs and HLA-C alleles the fewest. The classifier was reported to diagnose cytomegalovirus status with high specificity and sensitivity in both the original and validation cohorts. A later analysis found that HLA-associated TCR beta chains were more clonally expanded and had lower generation probabilities than equally common non-associated chains.

From V the trimming removes 5 bases and from J it removes 3 bases, while the gene matches leave 16 bases of the junction unaccounted for. Including the terminal cysteine and phenylalanine, the CDR3 comprises 18 residues. The CDR3 DNA has 54 bases and is translated from base 1. Reading the germline V gene gives CDR1 SGHAT and CDR2 FQNNGV. The cohort was made up of 666 healthy bone marrow donors. At the time of sampling, every cohort member was nominally healthy, though immune exposures that went unrecorded were likely present. The donor was CMV seropositive and belonged to the group of 250 to 300 seropositive cohort members. A peripheral blood sample was provided by each donor, and peripheral blood mononuclear cells were used for TCR beta sequencing. Genomic DNA was extracted from the blood cell samples with the Qiagen DNeasy Blood Extraction Kit. The method behind the library was the immunoSEQ multiplex PCR assay. For the multiplex PCR, a mixture combining 60 forward primers for TCR Vbeta segments and 13 reverse primers for TCR Jbeta segments was used. The CDR3 region of rearranged TCR beta genes was amplified from genomic DNA by a multiplex PCR assay. On the Illumina HiSeq System, the amplified TCR beta libraries were sequenced as 87-base-pair reads. As for how the authors treated the data: Across the 670 or so repertoires, a later analysis counted tens of millions of unique TCR beta chains, roughly 11 million of which were shared by at least two donors. Raw reads were error-corrected and collapsed into unique sequences with a nearest-neighbor algorithm that merged closely related sequences to remove PCR and sequencing errors. Alignment of CDR3 sequences to IMGT reference sequences was used to assign V, D and J gene segments. For a sequence to be retained, a match of at least six nucleotides was required to both a V gene segment and a J gene segment. A rearrangement was called productive if the CDR3 had no stop codons and remained in frame with V and J, and every other rearrangement was called non-productive. Following IMGT convention, CDR3 was defined as the stretch from the second conserved V-encoded cysteine up to the conserved J-encoded phenylalanine. Sequences without an unambiguous match to a single V gene segment were excluded from the earlier analysis of 587 of the donors. An earlier analysis of fewer than 750 of the donors classified V segments as functional when productive rearrangements were above 56.7% and as segregating when the standard deviation between donors was above 5%. A statistical classification framework was built to diagnose cytomegalovirus status from the catalog of TCR beta chain sequences. V and J gene assignment, in a later analysis, came from comparing TCR nucleotide sequences with IMGT/GENE-DB human TR gene sequences. Using the TCRdist pipeline, a later analysis assigned CDR3 sequences along with most-parsimonious VDJ recombination scenarios. In a later analysis, every TCR beta chain was defined by the combination of its CDR3 amino acid sequence and its V-gene family, and reads without a unique V-gene family were dropped. To address suspected cross-contamination and a sequencing artifact, a later analysis removed over 500 highly shared, low-generation-probability nucleotide sequences. In a later analysis, a clonal expansion index was calculated for each public chain from normalized within-repertoire ranks of inferred template counts. In a later analysis, generation probabilities were computed with a VDJ recombination model fitted to out-of-frame rearrangements, and the resulting probabilities were checked against IGoR. In a later analysis, TCR-TCR, TCR-HLA and TCR-CMV co-occurrence was scored with hypergeometric tests, and a repertoire-size bias correction was applied to TCR pairs. In a later analysis, false discovery rates were estimated by permuting HLA or CMV assignments 20 times. In a later analysis, co-occurring TCRs were grouped with DBSCAN, and TCRdist sequence similarity was added when clustering was performed within HLA-allele-positive subsets. Repertoires with fewer than 30,000 or more than 120,000 public chains were left out of co-occurrence clustering, as were about 5 repertoires with anomalous nucleotide sharing. What TCRdb holds here is the immuneACCESS table cut down to in-frame rearrangements. Part of the clones is not present; checked against another copy, under half of the missing clones reflect an unresolved V gene, and the others are unexplained. V, J and clone size derive from that table, while D and trimming were established from the DNA sequence. Recorded for this sample are about 190,000 clones; roughly four fifths of them occurred a single time. Of the sample, 2.5% to 4% falls within the top ten clones.

In regard to this clone: Its recognized antigen is unknown. There are no base qualities to consult, and no much larger clone falls within one base.

This clonotype was obtained from a woman aged 25 to 45 in good health and CMV-seropositive. This sequence uses TRBV11-2 and TRBJ1-1; TRBD1 aligns with 9 central bases. Source material: PBMCs. The CDR3 loop reads CASSGFALQGARYTEAFF. The sequenced DNA is TGTGCCAGCAGCGGCTTCGCGTTACAGGGGGCGCGTTACACTGAAGCTTTCTTT. The entire variable domain, with the stretches around the CDR3 drawn from the reference TRBV11-2 and TRBJ1-1 proteins, is EAGVAQSPRYKIIEKRQSVAFWCNPISGHATLYWYQQILGQGPKLLIQFQNNGVVDDSQLPKDRFSAERLKGVDSTLKIQPAKLEDSAVYLCASSGFALQGARYTEAFFGQGTRLTVV.